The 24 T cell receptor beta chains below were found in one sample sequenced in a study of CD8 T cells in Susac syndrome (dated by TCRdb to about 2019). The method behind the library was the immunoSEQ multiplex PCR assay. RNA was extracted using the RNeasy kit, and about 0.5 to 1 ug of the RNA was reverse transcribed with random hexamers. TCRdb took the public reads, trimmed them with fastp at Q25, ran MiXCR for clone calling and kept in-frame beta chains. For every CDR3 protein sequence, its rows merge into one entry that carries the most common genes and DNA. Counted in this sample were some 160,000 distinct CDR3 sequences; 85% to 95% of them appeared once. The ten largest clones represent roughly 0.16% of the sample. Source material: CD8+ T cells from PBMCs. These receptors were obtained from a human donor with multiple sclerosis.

CDR3 sequence reads: CASSPTGFYEQYF. The CDR3 nucleotides are TGTGCCAGCAGTCCGACAGGATTCTACGAGCAGTACTTC. V and J are TRBV3-1 and TRBJ2-7, with TRBD1 as a possible D gene (6 bases). The CDR3 sequence is 13 residues long. Between the trimmed V and J ends, which lost 6 bases and 3 bases, there was a span of 12 bases. Germline lookup yields CDR1 LGHDT and CDR2 YNNKEL (reference sequence).

The CDR3 region has the DNA TGCGCCAGCAGCCACCCAGGTGGGGGCTACGAGCAGTACTTC. As protein: CASSHPGGGYEQYF. This chain uses TRBV5-1 with TRBJ2-7; D possibly matches TRBD1 or TRBD2 (5 bases each). Germline V CDR1 and CDR2: SGHRS, YFSETQ. V was pared by 4 bases and J by 3 bases, with 14 bases between. The CDR3 is made up of 14 amino acids.

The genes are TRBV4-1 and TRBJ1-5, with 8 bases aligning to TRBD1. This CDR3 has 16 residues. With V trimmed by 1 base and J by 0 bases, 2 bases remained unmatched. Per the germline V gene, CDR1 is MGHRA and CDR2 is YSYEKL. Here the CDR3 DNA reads TGCGCCAGCAGCCAAGCGGACAGGGTTAGCAATCAGCCCCAGCATTTT. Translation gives CASSQADRVSNQPQHF.

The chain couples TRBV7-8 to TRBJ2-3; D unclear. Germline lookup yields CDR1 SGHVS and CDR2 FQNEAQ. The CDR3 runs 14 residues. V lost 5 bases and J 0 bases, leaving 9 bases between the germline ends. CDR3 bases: TGTGCCAGCAGCCCCACCCTTAGCACAGATACGCAGTATTTT. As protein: CASSPTLSTDTQYF.

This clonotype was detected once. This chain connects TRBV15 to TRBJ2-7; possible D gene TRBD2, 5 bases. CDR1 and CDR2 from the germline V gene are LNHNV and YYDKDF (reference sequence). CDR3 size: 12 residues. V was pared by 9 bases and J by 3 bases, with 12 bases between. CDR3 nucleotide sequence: TGTGCCACGGGGAGTGGTTTCTACGAGCAGTACTTC. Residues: CATGSGFYEQYF. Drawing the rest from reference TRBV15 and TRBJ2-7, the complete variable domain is DAMVIQNPRYQVTQFGKPVTLSCSQTLNHNVMYWYQQKSSQAPKLLFHYYDKDFNNEADTPDNFQSRRPNTSFCFLDIRSPGLGDTAMYLCATGSGFYEQYFGPGTRLTVT.

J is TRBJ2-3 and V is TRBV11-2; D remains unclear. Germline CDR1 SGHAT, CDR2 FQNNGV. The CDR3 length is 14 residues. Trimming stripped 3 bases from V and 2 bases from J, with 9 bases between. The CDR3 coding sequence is TGTGCCAGCAGCTTGGTGAGATTCACAGATACGCAGTATTTT. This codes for CASSLVRFTDTQYF.

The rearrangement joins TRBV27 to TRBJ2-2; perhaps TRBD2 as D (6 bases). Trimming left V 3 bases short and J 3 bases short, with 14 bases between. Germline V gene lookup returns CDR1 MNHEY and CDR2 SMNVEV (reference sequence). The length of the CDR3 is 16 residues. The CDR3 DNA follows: TGTGCCAGCAGTTTTTTGAGCGGGCGTCACACCGGGGAGCTGTTTTTT. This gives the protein CASSFLSGRHTGELFF.

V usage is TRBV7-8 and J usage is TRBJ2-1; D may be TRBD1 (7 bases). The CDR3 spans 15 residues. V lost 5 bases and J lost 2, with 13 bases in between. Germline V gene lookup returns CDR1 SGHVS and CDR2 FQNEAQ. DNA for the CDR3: TGTGCCAGCAGCAGGAGGGACAGACCCTACAATGAGCAGTTCTTC. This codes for CASSRRDRPYNEQFF.

DNA of the CDR3: TGTGCCAGCAGTCGCGGGAGAGGCTACAATGAGCAGTTCTTC. Amino acids: CASSRGRGYNEQFF. This chain links TRBV9 with TRBJ2-1; 7 nucleotides match TRBD2. The germline V gene encodes CDR1 SGDLS and CDR2 YYNGEE. V was pared by 5 bases and J by 3 bases, with 5 bases of the junction left unmatched. This CDR3 contains 14 residues.

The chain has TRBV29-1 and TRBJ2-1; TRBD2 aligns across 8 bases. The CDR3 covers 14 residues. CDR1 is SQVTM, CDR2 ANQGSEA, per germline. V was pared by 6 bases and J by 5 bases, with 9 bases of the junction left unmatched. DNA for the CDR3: TGCAGCGTCCCTATGGAGCGGGGGAACAATGAGCAGTTCTTC. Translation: CSVPMERGNNEQFF.

The CDR3 sequence: CSASRLGPYEQYF. CDR3 DNA sequence: TGCAGTGCTTCCCGTCTGGGTCCCTACGAGCAGTACTTC. The chain has TRBV20-1 and TRBJ2-7; D not resolved. V lost 5 bases to trimming and J lost 2 bases, with 13 bases between them. The CDR3 is 13 residues long. Germline assignment: CDR1 DFQATT and CDR2 SNEGSKA (reference sequence).

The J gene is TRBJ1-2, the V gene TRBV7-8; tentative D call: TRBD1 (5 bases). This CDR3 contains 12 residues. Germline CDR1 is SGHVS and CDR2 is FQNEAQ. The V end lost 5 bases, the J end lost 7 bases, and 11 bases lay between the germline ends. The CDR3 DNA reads TGTGCCAGCAGCCTAGGGACTTTTGGCTACACCTTC. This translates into CASSLGTFGYTF.

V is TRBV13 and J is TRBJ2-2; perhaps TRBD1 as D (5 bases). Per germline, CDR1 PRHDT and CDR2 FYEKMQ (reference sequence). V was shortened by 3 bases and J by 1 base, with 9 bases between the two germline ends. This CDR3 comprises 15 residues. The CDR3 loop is CASSFRVENTGELFF. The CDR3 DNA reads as TGTGCCAGCAGCTTCAGGGTAGAGAACACCGGGGAGCTGTTTTTT. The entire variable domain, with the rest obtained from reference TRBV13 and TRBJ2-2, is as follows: AAGVIQSPRHLIKEKRETATLKCYPIPRHDTVYWYQQGPGQDPQFLISFYEKMQSDKGSIPDRFSAQQFSDYHSELNMSSLELGDSALYFCASSFRVENTGELFFGEGSRLTVL.

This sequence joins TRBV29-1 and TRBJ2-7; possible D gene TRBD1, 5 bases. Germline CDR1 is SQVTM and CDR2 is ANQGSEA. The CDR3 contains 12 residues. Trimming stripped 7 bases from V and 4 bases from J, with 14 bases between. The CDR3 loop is CSAPLQGYEQYF. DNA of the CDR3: TGCAGCGCACCCCTTCAGGGATACGAGCAGTACTTC.

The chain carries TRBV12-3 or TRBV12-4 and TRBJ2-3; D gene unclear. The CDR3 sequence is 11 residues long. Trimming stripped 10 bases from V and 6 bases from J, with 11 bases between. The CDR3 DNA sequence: TGTGCCACCTCCTACGGGGATACGCAGTATTTT. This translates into CATSYGDTQYF.

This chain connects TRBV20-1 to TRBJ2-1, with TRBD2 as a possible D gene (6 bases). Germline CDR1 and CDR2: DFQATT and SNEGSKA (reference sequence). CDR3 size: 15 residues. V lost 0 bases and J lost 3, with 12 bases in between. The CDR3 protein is CSARDPGSGYNEQFF. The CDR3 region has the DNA TGCAGTGCTAGAGATCCTGGTAGCGGCTACAATGAGCAGTTCTTC.

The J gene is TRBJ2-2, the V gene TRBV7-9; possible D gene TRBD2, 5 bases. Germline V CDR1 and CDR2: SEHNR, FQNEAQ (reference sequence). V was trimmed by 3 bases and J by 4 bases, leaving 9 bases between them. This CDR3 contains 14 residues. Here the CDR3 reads CASSFVLATGELFF. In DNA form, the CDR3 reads TGTGCCAGCAGCTTCGTTCTAGCCACCGGGGAGCTGTTTTTT.

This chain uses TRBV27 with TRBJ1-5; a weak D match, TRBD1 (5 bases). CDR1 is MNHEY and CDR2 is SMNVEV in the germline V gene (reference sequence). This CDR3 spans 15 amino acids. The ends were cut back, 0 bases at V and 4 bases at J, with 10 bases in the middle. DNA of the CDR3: TGTGCCAGCAGTTTATCGCGACGGGGGAATCAGCCCCAGCATTTT. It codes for CASSLSRRGNQPQHF.

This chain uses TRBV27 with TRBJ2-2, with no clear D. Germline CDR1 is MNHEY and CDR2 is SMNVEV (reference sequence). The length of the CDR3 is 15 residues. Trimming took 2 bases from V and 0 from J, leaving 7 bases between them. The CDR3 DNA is TGTGCCAGCAGTTTAGTGGCAGCGAACACCGGGGAGCTGTTTTTT. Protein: CASSLVAANTGELFF.

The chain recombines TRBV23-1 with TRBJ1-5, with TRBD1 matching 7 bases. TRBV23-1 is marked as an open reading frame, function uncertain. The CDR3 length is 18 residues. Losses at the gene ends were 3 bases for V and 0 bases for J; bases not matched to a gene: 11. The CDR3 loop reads CASSQGDSEPHSNQPQHF. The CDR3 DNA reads TGCGCCAGCAGTCAGGGGGACAGTGAGCCTCATAGCAATCAGCCCCAGCATTTT.

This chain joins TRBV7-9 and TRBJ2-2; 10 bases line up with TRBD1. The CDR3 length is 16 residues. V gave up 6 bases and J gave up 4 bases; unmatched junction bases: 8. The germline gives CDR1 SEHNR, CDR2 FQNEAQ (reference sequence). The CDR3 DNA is TGTGCCAGCAGTGAAAAGACAGGGGGCTTCACCGGGGAGCTGTTTTTT. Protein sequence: CASSEKTGGFTGELFF.

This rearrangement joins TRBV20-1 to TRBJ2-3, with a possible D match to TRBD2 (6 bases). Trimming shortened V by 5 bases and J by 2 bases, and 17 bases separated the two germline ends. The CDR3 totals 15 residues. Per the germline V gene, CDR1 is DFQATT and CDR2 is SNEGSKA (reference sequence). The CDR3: CSAEQYSGPTDTQYF. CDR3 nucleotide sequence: TGCAGTGCTGAACAATATAGCGGCCCCACAGATACGCAGTATTTT.

The CDR3 DNA follows: TGTGCCAGCAGTTTATGGGGGACAGCGACCTACGAGCAGTACTTC. Amino acids: CASSLWGTATYEQYF. The rearrangement uses TRBV28 and TRBJ2-7; 7 bases line up with TRBD1. Per the germline V gene, CDR1 is MDHEN and CDR2 is SYDVKM. V dropped 0 bases and J dropped 2; count of bases not matched to a gene: 4. The CDR3 loop spans 15 amino acids.

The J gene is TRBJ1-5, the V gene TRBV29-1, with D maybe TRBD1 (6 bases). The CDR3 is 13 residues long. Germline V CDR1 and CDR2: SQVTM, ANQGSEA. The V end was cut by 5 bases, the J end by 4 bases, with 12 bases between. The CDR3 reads CSVMETGNQPQHF. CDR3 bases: TGCAGCGTTATGGAAACAGGGAATCAGCCCCAGCATTTT.